The source of this TCR beta chain is a study of CD8 T cells in Susac syndrome. Study outcomes and limitations: The study's TCR sequencing and HLA analysis drew on a certain number of individuals. That number was acknowledged as relatively small.

On this clonotype: Antigen unknown.

A quantity of about 0.5 to 1 ug RNA underwent reverse transcription using random hexamers. One entry per CDR3 protein, called by TCRdb with MiXCR from the immunoSEQ multiplex PCR reads. Of some 130,000 distinct CDR3 sequences in the sample, approximately 95% were seen once. Isolation of CD8+ and CD4+ T cells was performed negatively, whereas enrichment of TEMRA cells was done by FACS. Sequencing was carried out using CD8+ T cells from PBMCs. This clonotype was obtained from a human donor with Susac syndrome.

This CDR3 is CATSREDSSYEQYF. The CDR3 DNA follows: TGTGCCACCAGTAGGGAAGACAGCTCCTACGAGCAGTACTTC. The chain employs TRBV24-1 and TRBJ2-7; TRBD1 is a possible D gene (5 bases). The V gene lost 6 bases and the J gene lost 0 bases, with 11 bases spanning the gap. Per the germline V gene, CDR1 is KGHDR and CDR2 is SFDVKD. The CDR3 extends over 14 amino acids.